Below, 22 T cell receptor beta chains from the same sample are listed, as sequenced in a study of T cell clonality in common variable immunodeficiency. Their cognate antigens are unknown. Only in-frame clones appear in the TCRdb table, and some are missing; sequencing was by immunoSEQ multiplex PCR. In total the sample includes 40,000 or so clones, none of them seen once. Study-level points and caveats: In common variable immunodeficiency, TCR beta chains reportedly carried fewer deletions and N-nucleotide insertions.

Sample: peripheral blood mononuclear cells. These receptors came from a human donor with common variable immunodeficiency.

This CDR3 is CSVRTSAKRDEQFF. The covered CDR3 bases are TGCAGCGTTAGGACTAGCGCCAAGCGGGATGAG. The V call is TRBV29-1, the J call TRBJ2-1; 9 bases are shared with TRBD2. The read halts 3 residues ahead of the CDR3 end, with the missing end drawn from the germline J gene. V lost 5 bases, J lost 8 bases, and 10 bases stayed unmatched. Germline assignment: CDR1 SQVTM and CDR2 ANQGSEA. The CDR3 runs to 14 residues.

Worth noting for this clone: The CDR3 is cut off 3 residues early in the read; its end comes from the germline J gene. V is TRBV7-2 and J is TRBJ1-5; 9 nucleotides line up with TRBD1. CDR3 size: 15 residues. The trim removed 2 bases at V and 6 bases at J, leaving 5 bases unmatched. CDR1 and CDR2 from the germline V gene are SGHTA and FQGNSA. The CDR3: CASSLQQGASQPQHF. CDR3 DNA (partial): TGTGCCAGCAGCTTACAACAGGGGGCAAGTCAGCCC. The variable domain in full, completed from reference TRBV7-2 and TRBJ1-5, reads GAGVSQSPSNKVTEKGKDVELRCDPISGHTALYWYRQSLGQGLEFLIYFQGNSAPDKSGLPSDRFSAERTGGSVSTLTIQRTQQEDSAVYLCASSLQQGASQPQHFGDGTRLSIL.

This clone was counted ten times or more. The read ends 3 residues shy of where the CDR3 ends; the end is completed using the germline J gene. V and J are TRBV19 and TRBJ1-5; D ambiguous. V lost 6 bases and J 2 bases, leaving 8 bases between the germline ends. The CDR3 extends over 13 amino acids. CDR1 and CDR2 from the germline V gene are LNHDA and SQIVND (reference sequence). CDR3 sequence: CASSNQGNQPQHF. The part of the CDR3 DNA that was read is TGTGCCAGTAGCAATCAGGGCAATCAGCCC.

This clone was seen only a few times. The read falls 3 residues short of the CDR3 end, and the missing part is taken from the germline J gene. The chain uses TRBV5-1 and TRBJ1-6; TRBD1 aligns across 9 bases. From germline, CDR1 is SGHRS and CDR2 YFSETQ. This CDR3 region has 19 residues. V trimming: 4 bases; J trimming: 7 bases; junction bases outside the gene matches: 18. The DNA read from the CDR3 is TGCGCCAGCAGCAGCCTCGGGACAGGGAGTGGTGGGGGGAATTCACCC. As protein: CASSSLGTGSGGGNSP. The whole CDR3 region reads CASSSLGTGSGGGNSPLHF.

There are many counts of this clone. The junction differs from germline at one of its ends, possibly a read error. The CDR3 goes on 3 residues after the read ends, and that part is filled in from the germline J gene. V gene TRBV19 combines with J gene TRBJ2-1; 7 nucleotides match TRBD2. CDR1 is LNHDA and CDR2 is SQIVND in the germline V gene (reference sequence). This CDR3 has 13 amino acids. Incomplete CDR3 DNA: TGTGCCAGCAGTAGCGGGCCTTACAATGAG. Residues: CASSSGPYNE. The CDR3 reads in full as CASSSGPYNEQFF.

Regarding this clone: The CDR3 end is not reached by the read, which stops 3 residues before it; the germline J gene fills it in. The chain recombines TRBV5-6 with TRBJ1-6; 8 nucleotides line up with TRBD1. Unmatched junction bases numbered 3, after V lost 6 bases and J lost 4 bases. CDR1 is SGHDT and CDR2 is YYEEEE in the germline V gene. This CDR3 has 14 amino acids. The sequenced part of the CDR3 DNA is TGTGCCAGCAAGGGACAGGTTTATAATTCACCC. Its translation is CASKGQVYNSP. The whole CDR3 sequence is CASKGQVYNSPLHF.

This clone was recorded many times. The CDR3 end is not reached by the read, which stops 3 residues before it; the germline J gene fills it in. This rearrangement joins TRBV20-1 to TRBJ2-1; 8 bases are shared with TRBD2. Germline CDR1 and CDR2: DFQATT and SNEGSKA (reference sequence). V gave up 8 bases and J gave up 5 bases; unmatched junction bases: 11. CDR3 length: 14 amino acids. The DNA read from the CDR3 is TGCAGTTGGGGGGGAATAGCGGGGCACAATGAG. Its protein is CSWGGIAGHNE. The complete CDR3 protein is CSWGGIAGHNEQFF.

A remark on this clone: The sequence runs out 3 residues before the end of the CDR3; the remainder is reconstructed from the germline J gene. This rearrangement joins TRBV6-4 to TRBJ2-2; 9 bases fit TRBD2. The J segment lost 6 bases and the V segment lost 4 bases, leaving 3 bases of the junction unmatched. CDR3 length equals 14 residues. From germline, CDR1 is MRHNA and CDR2 SNTAGT. The sequenced CDR3 bases are TGTGCCAGCAGTGTAGCGGGAGCCGCCGGGGAG. This encodes CASSVAGAAGE. The whole CDR3 is CASSVAGAAGELFF.

The sample holds many counts of this clone. The read falls 3 residues short of the CDR3 end, and the missing part is taken from the germline J gene. J is TRBJ2-2 and V is TRBV10-3; TRBD2 is a possible D gene (5 bases). The CDR3 totals 15 residues. Per germline, CDR1 ENHRY and CDR2 SYGVKD. V was trimmed by 1 base and J by 6 bases, leaving 12 bases between them. The CDR3 reads CAISELVASAGELFF. The sequenced CDR3 bases are TGTGCCATCAGTGAGTTGGTAGCGAGTGCCGGGGAG.

Incomplete CDR3 DNA: TGTGCCAGTAGTGCTTCCGGGACACGTTTTGGAGAGACC. It specifies CASSASGTRFGET. The entire CDR3 is CASSASGTRFGETQYF. This sequence joins TRBV19 and TRBJ2-5, with D possibly TRBD1 on 6 matching bases. With the read ending 3 residues before the CDR3 end, the germline J gene is used to fill in that end. The CDR3 covers 16 residues. V was trimmed by 5 bases and J by 4 bases, leaving 20 bases between them. CDR1 LNHDA and CDR2 SQIVND come from the germline V gene (reference sequence). The variable domain in full, with the rest retrieved from reference TRBV19 and TRBJ2-5, is DGGITQSPKYLFRKEGQNVTLSCEQNLNHDAMYWYRQDPGQGLRLIYYSQIVNDFQKGDIAEGYSVSREKKESFPLTVTSAQKNPTAFYLCASSASGTRFGETQYFGPGTRLLVL.

This clone was detected many times. Sequencing ends 3 residues short of the CDR3 end; the germline J gene provides the rest. V gene TRBV29-1 combines with J gene TRBJ1-2; 8 bases line up with TRBD1. The CDR3 length is 12 residues. The germline V gene encodes CDR1 SQVTM and CDR2 ANQGSEA. The CDR3 reads CSVPTGGNDYTF. Incomplete CDR3 DNA: TGCAGCGTTCCCACAGGGGGGAATGAC.

This clone occurred many times. Read sequence stops 3 residues before the CDR3 end, and the germline J gene provides the missing end. The rearrangement uses TRBV19 and TRBJ1-1; D might be TRBD1 (6 bases). Germline CDR1 is LNHDA and CDR2 is SQIVND (reference sequence). The germline V and J ends were trimmed by 3 bases and 6 bases, with 14 bases remaining between them. The CDR3 sequence is 14 residues long. The covered CDR3 bases are TGTGCCAGTAGTATGATTCAGGGGTTTGCTGAA. Translation: CASSMIQGFAE. The CDR3 in full is CASSMIQGFAEAFF.

This clone was seen only a few times. The observed sequence ends 3 residues before the CDR3 terminus, with the missing tail filled in from the germline J gene. The chain employs TRBV19 and TRBJ1-2, with TRBD1 as a possible D gene (6 bases). The CDR3 covers 12 residues. Germline V gives CDR1 LNHDA, CDR2 SQIVND (reference sequence). The sequenced part of the CDR3 DNA is TGTGCCAGTAGTCCCTTGACAGGAGGC. Its translation is CASSPLTGG. From start to end, the CDR3 is CASSPLTGGYTF.

This clone has just a few counts. The CDR3 end lies 3 residues beyond the end of the read and is filled in from the germline J gene. The J gene is TRBJ1-1, the V gene TRBV19; maybe TRBD1 (5 bases). V lost 1 base and J lost 4, with 7 bases in between. Germline assignment: CDR1 LNHDA and CDR2 SQIVND (reference sequence). This CDR3 has 13 residues. Partial CDR3 DNA: TGTGCCAGTAGTATAGGGAGGGGCACTGAA. This encodes CASSIGRGTE. In full, the CDR3 reads CASSIGRGTEAFF.

This clone was found many times. The read comes to an end 3 residues before the CDR3 does, leaving the germline J gene to fill in the end. This chain joins TRBV20-1 and TRBJ2-1, with 12 positions matching TRBD2. In germline, CDR1 is DFQATT, CDR2 SNEGSKA (reference sequence). Trimming removed 6 bases from V and 4 bases from J; junction bases left unmatched: 7. CDR3 length: 15 amino acids. The CDR3 here is CSATHGLAGYNEQFF. The covered CDR3 bases are TGCAGTGCCACTCACGGACTAGCGGGGTACAATGAG.

This clone was recorded at least ten times. With the read ending 3 residues before the CDR3 end, the germline J gene is used to fill in that end. V and J are TRBV7-3 and TRBJ1-1; D is perhaps TRBD1 (5 bases). V lost 1 base to trimming and J lost 1 base, with 10 bases between them. This CDR3 region has 15 residues. Germline CDR1 is SGHTA and CDR2 is FQGTGA. CDR3: CASSLKAGQNTEAFF. The CDR3 DNA, read in part, is TGTGCCAGCAGCTTAAAGGCAGGGCAGAACACTGAA.

This clone has at least ten counts. The CDR3 extends 3 residues past the end of the read, so its final part is completed from the germline J gene. The V call is TRBV19, the J call TRBJ1-4; D uncertain. This CDR3 comprises 13 residues. From germline, CDR1 is LNHDA and CDR2 SQIVND (reference sequence). Trimming cost V 2 bases and J 5 bases, with 6 bases left between them. The CDR3 bases that were read are TGTGCCAGTAGTATAACGAGGAATGAAAAA. Its protein is CASSITRNEK. Given in full, the CDR3 is CASSITRNEKLFF.

This clone was detected many times. The CDR3 is cut off 3 residues early in the read; its end comes from the germline J gene. This rearrangement joins TRBV6-2 or TRBV6-3 to TRBJ2-2, with 12 nucleotides matching TRBD2. Germline V gene sequence: CDR1 MNHEY, CDR2 SVGEGT. V was pared by 5 bases and J by 1 base, with 2 bases of the junction left unmatched. The CDR3 is 16 residues long. The CDR3 sequence is CASSRLAGVNTGELFF. The sequenced CDR3 bases are TGTGCCAGCAGTCGACTAGCGGGAGTGAACACCGGGGAG.

As to this clone: The sequence runs out 3 residues before the end of the CDR3; the remainder is reconstructed from the germline J gene. The chain couples TRBV19 to TRBJ2-3; 8 bases are a match to TRBD2. Germline V lookup: CDR1 LNHDA, CDR2 SQIVND (reference sequence). The CDR3 is made up of 17 amino acids. With V trimmed by 1 base and J by 1 base, 7 bases remained unmatched. The part of the CDR3 DNA that was read is TGTGCCAGTAGTATAGTAGGTACTAGCGGTGGCACAGATACG. Residues: CASSIVGTSGGTDT. The whole CDR3 is CASSIVGTSGGTDTQYF.

This clone has at least ten counts. Read sequence stops 3 residues before the CDR3 end, and the germline J gene provides the missing end. The chain carries TRBV7-9 and TRBJ2-5, with D tentatively TRBD2 (6 bases). Trimming removed 4 bases at V and 2 bases at J, with 14 bases between. This CDR3 is 15 amino acids long. Germline CDR1 SEHNR, CDR2 FQNEAQ (reference sequence). The CDR3 bases that were read are TGTGCCAGCAGCTCGGGACTGAGCGAACAAGAGACC. This sequence encodes CASSSGLSEQET. The complete CDR3 reads CASSSGLSEQETQYF.

Worth noting for this clone: Read sequence stops 3 residues before the CDR3 end, and the germline J gene provides the missing end. The gene calls are TRBV19 and TRBJ2-7, with 8 bases fitting TRBD2. Germline values: CDR1 LNHDA, CDR2 SQIVND (reference sequence). With V trimmed by 7 bases and J by 5 bases, 10 bases remained unmatched. The CDR3 totals 14 residues. CDR3 in amino acids: CASTKNRGGDEQYF. The CDR3 bases that were read are TGTGCCAGTACCAAAAACCGGGGGGGAGACGAG.

About this clone: The read comes to an end 3 residues before the CDR3 does, leaving the germline J gene to fill in the end. The V gene is TRBV18, the J gene TRBJ2-5, with D perhaps TRBD1 (6 bases). The CDR3 runs 14 residues. Germline lookup yields CDR1 KGHSH and CDR2 LQKENI. V dropped 1 base and J dropped 4 bases, with 10 bases sitting between them. This CDR3 reads CASSPRGLGETQYF. The part of the CDR3 DNA that was read is TGTGCCAGCTCACCACGGGGGCTCGGAGAGACC.